This passage covers 24 T cell receptor beta chains from one sample sequenced in a study of shared clonotypes between healthy human individuals (dated by TCRdb to the early 2020s). CD8 naive samples were obtained by positive selection for CCR7 among CD45RO-negative cells, yielding a CD45RA+CCR7+ population from which TemRA cells were excluded. Library creation used the immunoSEQ multiplex PCR assay. The immuneACCESS repertoire file appears here via TCRdb, limited to in-frame rearrangements. These files lack a portion of the clones; in checked studies, under half of the deficit traces to unresolved V genes, and the cause of the others is not known. For this sample the table gives roughly 2,000,000 clones, of which about 95% were detected only once. The ten most abundant clones make up 1.2% of the sample. The source material was naive CD8+ T cells sorted from blood. The cell subset or site label, as the study defines it: CD45RA+CCR7+. The receptors were sampled from a man younger than 30 in good health.

The genes are TRBV7-2 and TRBJ2-7, with 11 positions matching TRBD1. Per the germline V gene, CDR1 is SGHTA and CDR2 is FQGNSA. There are 15 residues in the CDR3. The trim removed 5 bases at V and 5 bases at J, leaving 8 bases unmatched. CDR3: CASSKRTGGLNEQYF. In DNA form, the CDR3 reads TGTGCCAGCAGCAAAAGGACAGGGGGCTTGAACGAGCAGTACTTC.

This clone has only one observation. The genes are TRBV10-2 and TRBJ2-7; no clear D gene. The germline V and J ends were trimmed by 10 bases and 1 base, with 11 bases remaining between them. Germline CDR1 reads WSHSY; CDR2 reads SAAADI. This CDR3 has 12 residues. This CDR3 is CATEDGSYEQYF. DNA of the CDR3: TGCGCCACCGAGGACGGATCCTACGAGCAGTACTTC.

Regarding this clone: Distinct nucleotide sequences in the sample also encode this CDR3. V usage is TRBV6-5 and J usage is TRBJ2-3; D possibly uses TRBD1 or TRBD2 (5 bases each). V shed 0 bases and J shed 0 bases, with 10 bases lying between them. CDR3 length: 16 amino acids. The germline gives CDR1 MNHEY, CDR2 SVGAGI. CDR3 DNA: TGTGCCAGCAGTTACTCTCCGGGACGGAGCACAGATACGCAGTATTTT. Its translation is CASSYSPGRSTDTQYF.

The chain has TRBV2 and TRBJ2-5; TRBD2 agrees at 13 bases. V lost 4 bases to trimming and J lost 3 bases; unmatched junction nucleotides: 2. The germline gives CDR1 SNHLY, CDR2 FYNNEI. CDR3 length: 15 residues. CDR3 sequence (DNA): TGTGCCAGCAGTGGACTAGCGGGAGGCGAAGAGACCCAGTACTTC. Encoded protein: CASSGLAGGEETQYF.

The chain uses TRBV27 and TRBJ2-5, with TRBD2 matching 14 bases. The germline gives CDR1 MNHEY, CDR2 SMNVEV (reference sequence). The CDR3 extends over 17 amino acids. V was pared by 0 bases and J by 5 bases, with 5 bases of the junction left unmatched. The CDR3, as DNA: TGTGCCAGCAGTTTATCGGGACTAGCGGGAGCAGGGGAGACCCAGTACTTC. It codes for CASSLSGLAGAGETQYF.

The rearrangement uses TRBV14 and TRBJ2-3; 9 bases are shared with TRBD1. CDR3 length: 17 residues. Losses at the gene ends were 3 bases for V and 1 base for J; bases not matched to a gene: 8. CDR1 is SGHDN, CDR2 FVKESK, per germline. This CDR3 reads CASSQDRGPDGTDTQYF. For the CDR3, the DNA is TGTGCCAGCAGCCAGGACAGGGGACCGGATGGCACAGATACGCAGTATTTT.

The CDR3 DNA reads as TGTGCCAGCAGTGCAACTAGTTTTTCGGATACGCAGTATTTT. Amino acid sequence: CASSATSFSDTQYF. The chain employs TRBV27 and TRBJ2-3; D might be TRBD2 (5 bases). This CDR3 has 14 amino acids. Germline lookup yields CDR1 MNHEY and CDR2 SMNVEV (reference sequence). V dropped 5 bases and J dropped 6 bases, with 15 bases sitting between them.

This chain uses TRBV29-1 with TRBJ2-7; D is perhaps TRBD1 or TRBD2 (6 bases each). Germline V lookup: CDR1 SQVTM, CDR2 ANQGSEA. The CDR3 loop spans 13 amino acids. Trimming cost V 4 bases and J 2 bases, with 12 bases left between them. CDR3 sequence: CSVAFGGTYEQYF. The CDR3, as DNA: TGCAGCGTTGCGTTCGGGGGCACCTACGAGCAGTACTTC.

This chain connects TRBV5-4 to TRBJ2-7; D perhaps matches TRBD2 (6 bases). The germline gives CDR1 SGHNT, CDR2 YYREEE (reference sequence). This CDR3 region has 13 residues. The V gene lost 6 bases and the J gene lost 3 bases, with 13 bases spanning the gap. Here the CDR3 DNA reads TGTGCCAGCACCCCGGGACTCAACTACGAGCAGTACTTC. It specifies CASTPGLNYEQYF. The variable domain in full, with the rest retrieved from reference TRBV5-4 and TRBJ2-7, is ETGVTQSPTHLIKTRGQQVTLRCSSQSGHNTVSWYQQALGQGPQFIFQYYREEENGRGNFPPRFSGLQFPNYSSELNVNALELDDSALYLCASTPGLNYEQYFGPGTRLTVT.

This chain uses TRBV2 with TRBJ1-1; D remains unclear. Germline V gene data show CDR1 as SNHLY and CDR2 as FYNNEI. V was trimmed by 6 bases and J by 3 bases, leaving 14 bases between them. The CDR3 runs 14 residues. CDR3: CASRSFGPDTEAFF. For the CDR3, the DNA is TGTGCCAGCAGGTCGTTTGGACCGGACACTGAAGCTTTCTTT.

The gene calls are TRBV19 and TRBJ1-2; D is unclear. V gave up 0 bases and J gave up 7 bases, with 15 bases separating them. The germline gives CDR1 LNHDA, CDR2 SQIVND (reference sequence). CDR3 length equals 15 residues. The CDR3 DNA reads as TGTGCCAGTAGTATAGATCACACTTTGAACCCTGGCTACACCTTC. Translation: CASSIDHTLNPGYTF.

This clone was seen a single time. This chain connects TRBV4-3 to TRBJ1-5; TRBD1 matches at 9 bases. The junction had 5 bases not matched to a gene; V was cut back by 5 bases and J by 6 bases. CDR3 length: 14 amino acids. Looked up from germline, CDR1 is LGHNA and CDR2 is YSLEER. CDR3 nucleotide sequence: TGCGCCAGCAGCAAAACAGGGGGCGGTCAGCCCCAGCATTTT. Residues: CASSKTGGGQPQHF.

This chain uses TRBV5-6 with TRBJ2-3; the D gene is possibly TRBD1 (5 bases). V was trimmed by 5 bases and J by 0 bases, leaving 10 bases between them. The germline V gene encodes CDR1 SGHDT and CDR2 YYEEEE. The CDR3 is made up of 14 amino acids. CDR3 in DNA: TGTGCCAGCAGTGGGGCAAGTAGCACAGATACGCAGTATTTT. Translated, it gives CASSGASSTDTQYF.

The chain joins TRBV19 to TRBJ2-7; 8 nucleotides match TRBD1. CDR1 and CDR2 from the germline V gene are LNHDA and SQIVND (reference sequence). This CDR3 contains 16 residues. After removal of 4 bases from V and 6 bases from J, the junction contained 14 bases not matched to a gene. This chain's CDR3 is CASSSLEGQEGSEQYF. Here the CDR3 DNA reads TGTGCCAGTAGTAGTCTCGAGGGACAGGAGGGCTCCGAGCAGTACTTC.

This clone was detected once. The chain combines TRBV10-1 with TRBJ2-1; D remains ambiguous. CDR3 length: 14 amino acids. Trimming removed 5 bases at V and 0 bases at J, with 8 bases between. CDR1 is WNHNN, CDR2 SYGVQD, per germline (reference sequence). CDR3 residues: CASSSASSYNEQFF. In DNA, the CDR3 is TGCGCCAGCAGTAGCGCTAGCTCCTACAATGAGCAGTTCTTC.

The chain links TRBV5-6 to TRBJ2-2; no clear D. Per germline, CDR1 SGHDT and CDR2 YYEEEE. The ends were cut back, 1 base at V and 5 bases at J, with 9 bases in the middle. This CDR3 is built from 14 residues. CDR3 in amino acids: CASSLSLVTGELFF. As DNA, the CDR3 is TGTGCCAGCAGCTTGTCGTTGGTAACCGGGGAGCTGTTTTTT.

In the case of this clone: The same CDR3 can be traced to other DNA sequences in this sample. This chain joins TRBV5-4 and TRBJ2-1, with D perhaps matching TRBD1 (5 bases). The length of the CDR3 is 12 residues. Trimming pared 4 bases from V and 7 bases from J, leaving 9 bases between. Germline-derived CDR1 and CDR2 are SGHNT and YYREEE (reference sequence). The CDR3 sequence: CASSPDSNEQFF. Here the CDR3 DNA reads TGTGCCAGCAGCCCAGACAGTAATGAGCAGTTCTTC.

The rearrangement uses TRBV10-3 and TRBJ1-2, with unresolved D. This CDR3 is built from 13 residues. In germline, CDR1 is ENHRY, CDR2 SYGVKD. Trimming took 0 bases from V and 8 from J, leaving 10 bases between them. The CDR3 region has the DNA TGTGCCATCAGTGAGTCGAGTGTGGAGGGCTACACCTTC. Residues: CAISESSVEGYTF.

This chain joins TRBV6-1 and TRBJ2-7, with a possible D match to TRBD1 (5 bases). V lost 1 base and J lost 2, with 12 bases in between. Germline V gene data show CDR1 as MNHNS and CDR2 as SASEGT. The CDR3 contains 15 residues. The CDR3 loop reads CASSEGTYAPYEQYF. The DNA of the CDR3 is TGTGCCAGCAGTGAAGGGACATACGCCCCCTACGAGCAGTACTTC.

This clone was recorded a few times. This same CDR3 is encoded by further DNA sequences in the sample. This chain links TRBV5-6 with TRBJ2-1; 7 nucleotides line up with TRBD1. Germline V gene sequence: CDR1 SGHDT, CDR2 YYEEEE. This CDR3 comprises 13 residues. With V trimmed by 0 bases and J by 6 bases, 0 bases remained unmatched. CDR3 protein: CASSLGTGNEQFF. CDR3 bases: TGTGCCAGCAGCTTGGGGACAGGCAATGAGCAGTTCTTC.

The table lists this clone with a count of one. This rearrangement joins TRBV6-5 to TRBJ1-2; 10 bases line up with TRBD1. Germline CDR1 is MNHEY and CDR2 is SVGAGI. Germline trimming cut 0 bases from V and 4 bases from J; bases unmatched to any gene: 5. This CDR3 is 16 amino acids long. This CDR3 reads CASSYSEGQGLYGYTF. The CDR3, as DNA: TGTGCCAGCAGTTACTCCGAGGGACAGGGGCTCTATGGCTACACCTTC.

This chain connects TRBV7-9 to TRBJ2-1; 7 positions match TRBD1. V shed 3 bases, J shed 8 bases, and the junction held 16 bases outside the gene matches. CDR1 and CDR2 from the germline V gene are SEHNR and FQNEAQ (reference sequence). This CDR3 is built from 17 residues. This CDR3 is CASSFRTGLRPTDEQFF. The DNA for the CDR3 is TGTGCCAGCAGCTTCAGGACAGGACTGCGACCGACAGATGAGCAGTTCTTC.

The rearrangement joins TRBV10-1 to TRBJ2-3, with TRBD1 identical over 7 bases. The CDR3 spans 14 residues. With 5 bases clipped from V and 4 bases from J, the junction kept 6 bases outside the gene matches. Germline-derived CDR1 and CDR2 are WNHNN and SYGVQD (reference sequence). The CDR3 coding sequence is TGCGCCAGCAGTAGGACAGGATGGCCAGATACGCAGTATTTT. This encodes CASSRTGWPDTQYF.

This chain uses TRBV11-2 with TRBJ2-5, with no clear D. The V gene lost 1 base and the J gene lost 1 base, with 7 bases spanning the gap. The germline CDR1 and CDR2 sequences are SGHAT and FQNNGV. The CDR3 has 14 residues. The CDR3 loop is CASSLGPGQETQYF. Here the CDR3 DNA reads TGTGCCAGCAGCTTAGGTCCCGGCCAAGAGACCCAGTACTTC.